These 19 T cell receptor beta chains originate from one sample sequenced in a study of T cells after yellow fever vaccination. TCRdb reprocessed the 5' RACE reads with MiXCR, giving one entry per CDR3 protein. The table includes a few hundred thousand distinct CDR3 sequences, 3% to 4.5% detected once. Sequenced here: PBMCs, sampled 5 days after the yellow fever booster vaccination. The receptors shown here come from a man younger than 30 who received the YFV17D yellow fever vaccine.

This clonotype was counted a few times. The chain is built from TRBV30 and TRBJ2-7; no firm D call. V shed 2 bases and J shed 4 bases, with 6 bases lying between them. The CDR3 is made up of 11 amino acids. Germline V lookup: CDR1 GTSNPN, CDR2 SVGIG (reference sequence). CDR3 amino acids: CAWSLGYEQYF. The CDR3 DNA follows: TGTGCCTGGAGTTTGGGTTACGAGCAGTACTTC.

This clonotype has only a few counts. CDR3 sequence: CASRSGTGPMEQFF. The CDR3 DNA follows: TGTGCCAGCAGGTCCGGGACAGGGCCGATGGAGCAGTTCTTC. This chain links TRBV7-2 with TRBJ2-1; 9 positions agree with TRBD1. Germline values: CDR1 SGHTA, CDR2 FQGNSA. The CDR3 contains 14 residues. The V gene end was trimmed by 6 bases and the J gene end by 10 bases; junction bases not matched to a gene: 10.

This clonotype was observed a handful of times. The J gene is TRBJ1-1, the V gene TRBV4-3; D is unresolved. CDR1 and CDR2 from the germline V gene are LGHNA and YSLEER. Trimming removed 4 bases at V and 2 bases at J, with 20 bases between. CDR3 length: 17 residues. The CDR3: CASSRGKSWEDNTEAFF. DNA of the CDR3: TGCGCCAGCAGCCGAGGGAAGAGTTGGGAAGACAACACTGAAGCTTTCTTT.

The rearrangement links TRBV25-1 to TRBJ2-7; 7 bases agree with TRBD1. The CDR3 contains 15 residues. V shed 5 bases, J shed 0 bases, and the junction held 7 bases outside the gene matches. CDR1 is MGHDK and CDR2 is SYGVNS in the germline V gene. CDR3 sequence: CASSFPGTDSYEQYF. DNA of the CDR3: TGTGCCAGCAGTTTCCCCGGGACAGACTCCTACGAGCAGTACTTC.

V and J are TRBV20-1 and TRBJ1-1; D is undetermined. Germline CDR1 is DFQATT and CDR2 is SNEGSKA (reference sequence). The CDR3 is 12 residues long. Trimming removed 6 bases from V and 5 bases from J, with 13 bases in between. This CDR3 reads CSALKDETEAFF. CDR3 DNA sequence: TGCAGTGCGCTAAAAGACGAAACTGAAGCTTTCTTT.

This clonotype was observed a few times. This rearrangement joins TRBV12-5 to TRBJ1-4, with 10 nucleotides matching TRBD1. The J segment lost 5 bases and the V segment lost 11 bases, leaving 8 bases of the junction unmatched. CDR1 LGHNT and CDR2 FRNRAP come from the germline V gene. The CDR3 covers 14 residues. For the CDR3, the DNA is TGTGCTGGGATCCCGGGACAGGGGAATGAAAAACTGTTTTTT. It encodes CAGIPGQGNEKLFF.

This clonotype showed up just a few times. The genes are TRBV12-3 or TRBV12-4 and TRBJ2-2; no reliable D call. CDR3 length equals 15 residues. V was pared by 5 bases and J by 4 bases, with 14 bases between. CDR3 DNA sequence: TGTGCCAGCAGTCGTAAAGGGTCTCGCACCGGGGAGCTGTTTTTT. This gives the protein CASSRKGSRTGELFF.

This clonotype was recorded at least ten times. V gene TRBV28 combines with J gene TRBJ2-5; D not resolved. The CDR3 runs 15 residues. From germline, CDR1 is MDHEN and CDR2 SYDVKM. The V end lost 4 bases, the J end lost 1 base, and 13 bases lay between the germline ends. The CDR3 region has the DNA TGTGCCAGCAGTTCACCCGTGGCGGCCCAAGAGACCCAGTACTTC. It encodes CASSSPVAAQETQYF.

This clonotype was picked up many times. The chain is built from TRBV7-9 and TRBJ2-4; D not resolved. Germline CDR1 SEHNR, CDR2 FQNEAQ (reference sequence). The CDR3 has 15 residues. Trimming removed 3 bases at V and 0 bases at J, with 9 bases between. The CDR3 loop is CASSLGSIAKNIQYF. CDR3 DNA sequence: TGTGCCAGCAGCTTGGGGTCCATAGCCAAAAACATTCAGTACTTC. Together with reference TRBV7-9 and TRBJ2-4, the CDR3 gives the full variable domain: DTGVSQNPRHKITKRGQNVTFRCDPISEHNRLYWYRQTLGQGPEFLTYFQNEAQLEKSRLLSDRFSAERPKGSFSTLEIQRTEQGDSAMYLCASSLGSIAKNIQYFGAGTRLSVL.

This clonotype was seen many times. The CDR3 nucleotides read TGTGCCAGCAGCTTCGAAAGCACCGGGGAGCTGTTTTTT. Encoded protein: CASSFESTGELFF. The rearrangement uses TRBV7-9 and TRBJ2-2; D remains unclear. V was trimmed by 3 bases and J by 4 bases, leaving 6 bases between them. The CDR3 has 13 amino acids. CDR1 is SEHNR and CDR2 is FQNEAQ in the germline V gene (reference sequence).

Here the CDR3 DNA reads TGTGCCAGCAGCACCACAGGGGGCGGCCAGCCCCAGCATTTT. It encodes CASSTTGGGQPQHF. V and J are TRBV7-9 and TRBJ1-5, with TRBD1 identical over 9 bases. V shed 5 bases, J shed 7 bases, and the junction held 6 bases outside the gene matches. Germline V gene lookup returns CDR1 SEHNR and CDR2 FQNEAQ (reference sequence). The CDR3 totals 14 residues.

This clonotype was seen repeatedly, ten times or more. DNA for the CDR3: TGTGCCAGCAGCGTAGTGGTGGGGGGCTCGAATGAGCAGTTCTTC. Translating gives CASSVVVGGSNEQFF. The chain links TRBV9 to TRBJ2-1; D possibly matches TRBD1 or TRBD2 (6 bases each). The germline V gene has CDR1 SGDLS and CDR2 YYNGEE. The CDR3 sequence is 15 residues long. V was shortened by 0 bases and J by 7 bases, with 14 bases between the two germline ends.

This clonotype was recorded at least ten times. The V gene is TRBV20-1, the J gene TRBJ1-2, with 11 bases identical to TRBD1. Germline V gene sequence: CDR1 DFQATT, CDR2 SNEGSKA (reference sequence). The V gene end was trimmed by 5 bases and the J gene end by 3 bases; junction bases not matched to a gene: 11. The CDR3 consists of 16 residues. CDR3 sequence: CSAPPGRGQGDYGYTF. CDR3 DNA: TGCAGTGCTCCTCCGGGTCGGGGACAGGGGGACTATGGCTACACCTTC.

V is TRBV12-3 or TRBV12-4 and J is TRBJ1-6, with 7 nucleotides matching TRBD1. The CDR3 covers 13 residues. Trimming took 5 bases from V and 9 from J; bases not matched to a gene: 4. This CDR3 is CASSPRGLSPLHF. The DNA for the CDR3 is TGTGCCAGCAGTCCTAGGGGGCTTTCACCCCTCCACTTT.

The CDR3 reads CSASKGLAGGQGKTQYF. CDR3 nucleotides: TGCAGTGCTAGTAAGGGACTAGCGGGGGGGCAAGGAAAGACCCAGTACTTC. The chain joins TRBV20-1 to TRBJ2-5, with TRBD2 matching 16 bases. V lost 3 bases to trimming and J lost 6 bases; unmatched junction nucleotides: 10. Germline CDR1 and CDR2: DFQATT and SNEGSKA (reference sequence). CDR3 length equals 17 residues.

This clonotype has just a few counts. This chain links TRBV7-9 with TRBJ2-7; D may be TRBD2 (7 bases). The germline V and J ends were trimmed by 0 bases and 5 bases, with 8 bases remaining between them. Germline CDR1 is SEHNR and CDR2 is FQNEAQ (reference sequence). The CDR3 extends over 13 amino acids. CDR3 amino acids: CASSLAGGHEQYF. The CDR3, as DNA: TGTGCCAGCAGCTTAGCGGGGGGGCACGAGCAGTACTTC. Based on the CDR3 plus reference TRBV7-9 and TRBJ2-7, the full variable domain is DTGVSQNPRHKITKRGQNVTFRCDPISEHNRLYWYRQTLGQGPEFLTYFQNEAQLEKSRLLSDRFSAERPKGSFSTLEIQRTEQGDSAMYLCASSLAGGHEQYFGPGTRLTVT.

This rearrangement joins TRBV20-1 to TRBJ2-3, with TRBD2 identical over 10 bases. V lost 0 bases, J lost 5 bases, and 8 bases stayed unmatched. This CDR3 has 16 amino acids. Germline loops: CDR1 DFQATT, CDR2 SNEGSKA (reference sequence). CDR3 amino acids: CSARDTAGGPGDTQYF. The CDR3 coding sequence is TGCAGTGCTAGAGATACAGCGGGGGGGCCCGGAGATACGCAGTATTTT.

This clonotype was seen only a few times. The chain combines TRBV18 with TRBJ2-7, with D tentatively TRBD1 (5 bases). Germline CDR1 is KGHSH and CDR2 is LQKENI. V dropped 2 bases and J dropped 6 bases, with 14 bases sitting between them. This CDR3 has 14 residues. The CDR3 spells CASSPDSQRSEQYV. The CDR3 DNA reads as TGTGCCAGCTCACCAGACAGTCAAAGGAGCGAGCAGTACGTC.

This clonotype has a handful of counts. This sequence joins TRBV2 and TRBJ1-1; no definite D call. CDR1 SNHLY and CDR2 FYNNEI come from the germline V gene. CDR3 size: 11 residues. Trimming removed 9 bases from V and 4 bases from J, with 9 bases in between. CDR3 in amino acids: CASGKGTEAFF. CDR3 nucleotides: TGTGCCAGTGGGAAAGGCACTGAAGCTTTCTTT.